This section outlines one T cell receptor beta chain sequence together with its context. The data stem from a study of blood T cell repertoires in COVID-19. Study background: The United States, Italy and Spain supplied acute and convalescent COVID-19 samples.

Germline-derived CDR1 and CDR2 are MNHEY and SVGAGI. The CDR3 runs 14 residues. V was cut by 8 bases and J by 0 bases, with 13 bases left in between. Original methodology: Nucleated cell counts were estimated from reference gene primer amplification. The data were produced by immunoSEQ multiplex PCR, yet TCRdb's version contains in-frame clones alone and is incomplete. V and J calls and clone size come straight from that table; D and trimming were deduced from the DNA. The sample comprises roughly 230,000 clones, more than 70% of which are singletons, and roughly 8.7% rests with the top ten. The chain carries TRBV6-5 and TRBJ1-1, with D possibly TRBD1 on 5 matching bases. This sequence originates from a man aged 35 to 55 with active or convalescent COVID-19. Sequenced: peripheral blood. CDR3 in amino acids: CASRWTSMNTEAFF. The CDR3 DNA reads TGTGCCAGCCGCTGGACAAGCATGAACACTGAAGCTTTCTTT.